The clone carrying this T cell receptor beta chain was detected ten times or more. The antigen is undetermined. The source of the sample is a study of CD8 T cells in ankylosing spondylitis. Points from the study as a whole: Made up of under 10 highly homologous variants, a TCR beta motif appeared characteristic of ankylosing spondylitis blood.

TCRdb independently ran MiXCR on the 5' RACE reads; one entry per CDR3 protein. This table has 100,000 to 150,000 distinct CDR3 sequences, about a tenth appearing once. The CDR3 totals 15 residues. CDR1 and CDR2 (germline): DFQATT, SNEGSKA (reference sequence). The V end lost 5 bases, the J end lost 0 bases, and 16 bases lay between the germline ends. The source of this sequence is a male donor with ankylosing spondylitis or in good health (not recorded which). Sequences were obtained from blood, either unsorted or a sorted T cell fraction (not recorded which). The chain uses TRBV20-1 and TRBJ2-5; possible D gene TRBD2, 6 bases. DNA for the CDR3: TGCAGTGCTGGTGCGGGCGGGGCCAACCAAGAGACCCAGTACTTC. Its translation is CSAGAGGANQETQYF.